These T cell receptor beta chains were read from a single sample in a study of monozygotic twins with inflammatory bowel disease. TCRdb reanalyzed the 5' RACE reads, giving one entry per CDR3 protein sequence and no DNA. The table lists 310,000 or so distinct CDR3 sequences. The sequencing sample was made of blood. These receptors all stem from a human donor with ulcerative colitis or Crohn's disease, or a healthy co-twin of an affected twin (not recorded which). CDR3s include the opening cysteine and the closing phenylalanine or tryptophan. Fields, in order: J gene, V gene, CDR3 protein.

J: TRBJ2-3
V: TRBV7-6
CDR3: CASSSQGHVTDTQYF

J: TRBJ1-1
V: TRBV12-3/TRBV12-4
CDR3: CASSFGQYPLNTEAFF

J: TRBJ1-5
V: TRBV10-1
CDR3: CASSESTDQPQHF

J: TRBJ2-3
V: TRBV27
CDR3: CASREFAGTSGTDTQYF

J: TRBJ2-2
V: TRBV12-3/TRBV12-4
CDR3: CASSLVGGGTGELFF

J: TRBJ1-3
V: TRBV9
CDR3: CASSVGPDSGNTIYF

J: TRBJ1-6
V: TRBV12-3/TRBV12-4
CDR3: CATSQSGTGGSPLNF

J: TRBJ1-6
V: TRBV28
CDR3: CASSLEGGRNYNSPLHF

J: TRBJ2-7
V: TRBV20-1
CDR3: CSARDRTGPSSYEQYF

J: TRBJ2-5
V: TRBV29-1
CDR3: CSVEPPGRRQETQYF

J: TRBJ2-7
V: TRBV3-1
CDR3: CASSQGTAPSYEQYF

J: TRBJ2-5
V: TRBV5-1
CDR3: CASRQGPRSEETQYF

J: TRBJ2-2
V: TRBV12-3/TRBV12-4
CDR3: CASSLDRGLGELFF

J: TRBJ1-2
V: TRBV6-4
CDR3: CASSDPAGGFYGYTF

J: TRBJ1-2
V: TRBV15
CDR3: CATSRDFVRGPYGYTF

J: TRBJ2-2
V: TRBV12-3/TRBV12-4
CDR3: CASSLIGELFF

J: TRBJ1-2
V: TRBV29-1
CDR3: CSDSGGAGYGYTF

J: TRBJ2-2
V: TRBV28
CDR3: CASRDRTGLMKREAKDGELFF

J: TRBJ2-7
V: TRBV29-1
CDR3: CSVGTGAGYEQYF

J: TRBJ2-7
V: TRBV6-2/TRBV6-3
CDR3: CASSYSRQPPYEQYF

J: TRBJ1-5
V: TRBV3-1
CDR3: CASSQQNFNQPQHF

J: TRBJ2-3
V: TRBV6-1
CDR3: CASIRVGPASTDTQYF

J: TRBJ2-2
V: TRBV12-3/TRBV12-4
CDR3: CASSLGHGNPGELFF

J: TRBJ1-1
V: TRBV3-1
CDR3: CASSRVVNTEAFF

J: TRBJ2-2
V: TRBV14
CDR3: CASSSNGPNTGELFF

J: TRBJ1-1
V: TRBV6-5
CDR3: CASSLKLRVEAFF

J: TRBJ1-2
V: TRBV5-6
CDR3: CASSLVQAEIYGYTF

J: TRBJ2-3
V: TRBV5-1
CDR3: CASSLAQGHRFTDTQYF

J: TRBJ2-5
V: TRBV28
CDR3: CASSGALAGGPGETQYF

J: TRBJ2-6
V: TRBV2
CDR3: CASSENGVGANVLTF

J: TRBJ2-1
V: TRBV7-9
CDR3: CASSFHYEQFF

J: TRBJ2-1
V: TRBV7-3
CDR3: CASSFASGMDNEQFF

J: TRBJ2-7
V: TRBV4-1
CDR3: CASSQDDSRGASYEQYF

J: TRBJ2-5
V: TRBV7-9
CDR3: CASNLAGWETQYF

J: TRBJ2-2
V: TRBV2
CDR3: CASGFRDLNTGELFF